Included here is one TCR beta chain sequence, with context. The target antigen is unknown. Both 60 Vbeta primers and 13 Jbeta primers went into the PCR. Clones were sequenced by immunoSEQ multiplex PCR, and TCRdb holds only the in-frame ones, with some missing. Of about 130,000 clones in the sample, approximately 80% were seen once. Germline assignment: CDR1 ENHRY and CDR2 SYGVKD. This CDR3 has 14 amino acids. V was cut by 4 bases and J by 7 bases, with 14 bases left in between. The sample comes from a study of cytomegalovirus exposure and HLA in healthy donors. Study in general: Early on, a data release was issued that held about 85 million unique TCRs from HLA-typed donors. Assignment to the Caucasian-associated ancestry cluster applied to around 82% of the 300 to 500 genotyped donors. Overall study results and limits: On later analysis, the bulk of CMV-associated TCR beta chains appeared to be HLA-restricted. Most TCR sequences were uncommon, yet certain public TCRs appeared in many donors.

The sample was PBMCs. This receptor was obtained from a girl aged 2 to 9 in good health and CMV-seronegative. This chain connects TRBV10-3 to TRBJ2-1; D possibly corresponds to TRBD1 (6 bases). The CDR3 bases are TGTGCCATCAGTGCTGGGGGCGCAGGGAATGAGCAGTTCTTC. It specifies CAISAGGAGNEQFF.